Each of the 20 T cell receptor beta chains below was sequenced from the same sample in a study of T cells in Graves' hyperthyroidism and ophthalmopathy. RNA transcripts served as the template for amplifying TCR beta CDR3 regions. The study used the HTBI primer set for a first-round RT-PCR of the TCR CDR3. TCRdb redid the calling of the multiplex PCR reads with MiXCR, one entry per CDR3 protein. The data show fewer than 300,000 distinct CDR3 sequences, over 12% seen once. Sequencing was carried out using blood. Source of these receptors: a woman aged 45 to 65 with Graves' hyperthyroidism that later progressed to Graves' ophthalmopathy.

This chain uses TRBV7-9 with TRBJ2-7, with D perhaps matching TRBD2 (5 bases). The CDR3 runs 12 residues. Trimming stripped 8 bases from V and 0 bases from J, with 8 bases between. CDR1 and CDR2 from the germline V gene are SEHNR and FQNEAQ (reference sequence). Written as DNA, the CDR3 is TGTGCCAGCGGTAGCGTCTCCTACGAGCAGTACTTC. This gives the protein CASGSVSYEQYF.

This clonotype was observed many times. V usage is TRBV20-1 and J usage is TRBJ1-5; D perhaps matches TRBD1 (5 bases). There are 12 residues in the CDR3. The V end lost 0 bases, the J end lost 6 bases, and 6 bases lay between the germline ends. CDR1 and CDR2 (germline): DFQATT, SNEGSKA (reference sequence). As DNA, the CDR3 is TGCAGTGCTAGAGAGGGGGGTCAGCCCCAGCATTTT. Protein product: CSAREGGQPQHF.

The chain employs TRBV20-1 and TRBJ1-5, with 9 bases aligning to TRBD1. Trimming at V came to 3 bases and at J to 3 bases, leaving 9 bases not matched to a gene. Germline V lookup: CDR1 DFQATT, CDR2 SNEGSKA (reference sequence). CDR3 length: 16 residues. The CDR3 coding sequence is TGCAGTGCTAGCCCCCGGACAGGGGAGAACAATCAGCCCCAGCATTTT. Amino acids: CSASPRTGENNQPQHF.

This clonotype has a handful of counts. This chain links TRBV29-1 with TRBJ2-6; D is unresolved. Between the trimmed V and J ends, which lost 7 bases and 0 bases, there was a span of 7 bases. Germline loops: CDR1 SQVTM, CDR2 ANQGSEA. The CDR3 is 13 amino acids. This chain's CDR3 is CSAWISGANVLTF. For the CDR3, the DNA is TGCAGCGCTTGGATCTCTGGGGCCAACGTCCTGACTTTC.

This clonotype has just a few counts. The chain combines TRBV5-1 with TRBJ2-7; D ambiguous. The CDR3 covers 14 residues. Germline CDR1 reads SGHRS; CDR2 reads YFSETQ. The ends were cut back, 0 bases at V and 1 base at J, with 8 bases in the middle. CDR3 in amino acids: CASSLDAISYEQYF. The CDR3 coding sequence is TGCGCCAGCAGCTTGGATGCTATTTCCTACGAGCAGTACTTC.

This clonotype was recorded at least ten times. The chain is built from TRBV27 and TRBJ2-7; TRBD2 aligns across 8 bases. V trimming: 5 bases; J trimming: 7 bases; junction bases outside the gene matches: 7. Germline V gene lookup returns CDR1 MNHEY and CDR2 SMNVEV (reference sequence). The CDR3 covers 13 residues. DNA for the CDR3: TGTGCCAGCAGTGGGCTAGCGGGCCTGGAGCAGTACTTC. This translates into CASSGLAGLEQYF.

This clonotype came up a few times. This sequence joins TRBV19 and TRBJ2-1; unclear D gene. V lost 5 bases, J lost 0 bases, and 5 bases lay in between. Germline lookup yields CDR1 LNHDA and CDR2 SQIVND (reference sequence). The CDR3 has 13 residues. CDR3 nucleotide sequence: TGTGCCAGTAGTCCATTCTCCTACAATGAGCAGTTCTTC. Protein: CASSPFSYNEQFF.

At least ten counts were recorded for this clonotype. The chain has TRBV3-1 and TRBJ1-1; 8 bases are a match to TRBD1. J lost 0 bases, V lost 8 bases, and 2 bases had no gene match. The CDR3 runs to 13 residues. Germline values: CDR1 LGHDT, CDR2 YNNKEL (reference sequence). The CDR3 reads CASATGVNTEAFF. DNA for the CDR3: TGTGCCAGCGCGACAGGGGTGAACACTGAAGCTTTCTTT.

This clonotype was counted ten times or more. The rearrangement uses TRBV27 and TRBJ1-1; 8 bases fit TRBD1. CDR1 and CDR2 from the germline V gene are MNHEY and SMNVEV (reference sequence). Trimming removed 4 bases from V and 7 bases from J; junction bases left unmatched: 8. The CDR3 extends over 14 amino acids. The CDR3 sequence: CASSSIGQGLEAFF. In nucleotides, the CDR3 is TGTGCCAGCAGTTCGATAGGACAGGGCCTTGAAGCTTTCTTT.

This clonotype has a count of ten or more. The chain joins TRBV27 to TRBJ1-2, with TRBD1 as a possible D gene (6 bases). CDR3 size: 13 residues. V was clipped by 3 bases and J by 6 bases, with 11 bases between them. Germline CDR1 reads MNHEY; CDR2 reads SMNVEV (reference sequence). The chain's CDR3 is CASSFSRGNGYTF. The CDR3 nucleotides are TGTGCCAGCAGTTTCTCCAGGGGTAATGGCTACACCTTC.

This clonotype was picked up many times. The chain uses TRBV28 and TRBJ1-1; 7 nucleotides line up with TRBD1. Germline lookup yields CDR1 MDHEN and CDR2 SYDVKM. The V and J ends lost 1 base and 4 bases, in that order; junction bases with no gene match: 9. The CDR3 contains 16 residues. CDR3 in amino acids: CASSLLGRGGSTEAFF. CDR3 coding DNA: TGTGCCAGCAGTTTATTAGGCAGGGGGGGGAGCACTGAAGCTTTCTTT.

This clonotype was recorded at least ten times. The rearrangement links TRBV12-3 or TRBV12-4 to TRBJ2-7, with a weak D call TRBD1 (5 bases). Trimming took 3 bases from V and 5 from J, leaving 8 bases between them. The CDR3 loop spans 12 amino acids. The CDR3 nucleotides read TGTGCCAGCAGTTTCGGCAGGGACGAGCAGTACTTC. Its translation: CASSFGRDEQYF.

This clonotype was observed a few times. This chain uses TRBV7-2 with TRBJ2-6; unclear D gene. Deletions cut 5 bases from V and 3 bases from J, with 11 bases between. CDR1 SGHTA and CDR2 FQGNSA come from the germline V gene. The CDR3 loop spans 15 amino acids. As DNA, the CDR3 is TGTGCCAGCAGCCCCCCAGAGCATGGGGCCAACGTCCTGACTTTC. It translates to CASSPPEHGANVLTF. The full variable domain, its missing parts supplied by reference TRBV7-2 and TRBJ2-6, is GAGVSQSPSNKVTEKGKDVELRCDPISGHTALYWYRQSLGQGLEFLIYFQGNSAPDKSGLPSDRFSAERTGGSVSTLTIQRTQQEDSAVYLCASSPPEHGANVLTFGAGSRLTVL.

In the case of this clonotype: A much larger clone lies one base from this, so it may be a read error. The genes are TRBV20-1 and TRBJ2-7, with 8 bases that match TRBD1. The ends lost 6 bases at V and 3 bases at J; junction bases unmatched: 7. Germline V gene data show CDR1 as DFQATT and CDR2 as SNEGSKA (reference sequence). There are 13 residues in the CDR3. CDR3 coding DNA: TGCAGTGCCACTCGGGACAGGTACTACGAGCAGTACTTC. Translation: CSATRDRYYEQYF.

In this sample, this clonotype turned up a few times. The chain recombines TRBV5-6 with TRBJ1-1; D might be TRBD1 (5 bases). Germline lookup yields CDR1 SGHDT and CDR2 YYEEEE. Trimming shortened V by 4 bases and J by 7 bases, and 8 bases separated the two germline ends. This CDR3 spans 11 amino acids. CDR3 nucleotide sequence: TGTGCCAGCAGCGTCGGGGGTGAAGCTTTCTTT. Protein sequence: CASSVGGEAFF.

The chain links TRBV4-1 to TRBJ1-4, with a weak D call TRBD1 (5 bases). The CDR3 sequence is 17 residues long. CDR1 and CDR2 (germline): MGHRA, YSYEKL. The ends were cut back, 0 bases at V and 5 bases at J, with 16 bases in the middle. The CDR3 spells CASSQDWGVLSNEKLFF. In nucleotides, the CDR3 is TGCGCCAGCAGCCAAGATTGGGGGGTTTTATCCAATGAAAAACTGTTTTTT.

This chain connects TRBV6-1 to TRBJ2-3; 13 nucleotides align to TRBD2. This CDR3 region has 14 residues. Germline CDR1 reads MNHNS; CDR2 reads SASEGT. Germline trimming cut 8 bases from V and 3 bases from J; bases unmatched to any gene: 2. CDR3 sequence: CASLLAGGTDTQYF. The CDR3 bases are TGTGCCAGCCTACTAGCGGGAGGGACAGATACGCAGTATTTT.

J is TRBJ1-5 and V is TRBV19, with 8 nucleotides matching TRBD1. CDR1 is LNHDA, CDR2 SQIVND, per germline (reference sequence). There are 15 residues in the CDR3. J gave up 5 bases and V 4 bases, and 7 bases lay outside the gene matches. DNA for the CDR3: TGTGCCAGTAGTAACCCCAGGACAGGGTATCAGCCCCAGCATTTT. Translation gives CASSNPRTGYQPQHF. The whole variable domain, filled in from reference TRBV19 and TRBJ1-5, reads DGGITQSPKYLFRKEGQNVTLSCEQNLNHDAMYWYRQDPGQGLRLIYYSQIVNDFQKGDIAEGYSVSREKKESFPLTVTSAQKNPTAFYLCASSNPRTGYQPQHFGDGTRLSIL.

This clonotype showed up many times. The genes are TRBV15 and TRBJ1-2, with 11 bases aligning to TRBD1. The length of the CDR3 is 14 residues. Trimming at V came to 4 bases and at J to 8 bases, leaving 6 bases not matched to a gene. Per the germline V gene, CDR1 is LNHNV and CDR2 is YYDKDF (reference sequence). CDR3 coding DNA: TGTGCCACCAGCATCCGGACAGGGGGCGCAGGCTACACCTTC. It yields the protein CATSIRTGGAGYTF.

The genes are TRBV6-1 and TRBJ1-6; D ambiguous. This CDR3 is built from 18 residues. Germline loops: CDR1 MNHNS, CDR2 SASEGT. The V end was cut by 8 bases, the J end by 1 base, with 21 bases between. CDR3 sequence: CASLLWVPFRSYNSPLHF. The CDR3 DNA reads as TGTGCCAGCCTCCTATGGGTCCCCTTTCGTTCCTATAATTCACCCCTCCACTTT.